The source of this TCR beta chain is a study of PD-1 blockade in classical Hodgkin lymphoma. Study results and limitations: Unlike CD8+ TCR diversity, which did not rise significantly by C4D1, CD4+ TCR diversity did.

TCRdb's copy holds only in-frame clones and misses some; the assay was immunoSEQ multiplex PCR. The table lists roughly 90,000 clones, roughly 76% of them singletons. Brentuximab vedotin exposure varied, and every patient relapsed after autologous stem cell transplantation. The CDR3 spans 14 residues. Germline assignment: CDR1 KGHSH and CDR2 LQKENI. V lost 3 bases, J lost 0 bases, and 9 bases lay in between. In the case of this clone: Its cognate antigen is unknown.

Specimen: peripheral blood mononuclear cells (PBMCs), collected before the second cycle of nivolumab. This chain connects TRBV18 to TRBJ2-7; perhaps TRBD1 as D (6 bases). This TCR was recovered from a human donor with classical Hodgkin lymphoma. The chain's CDR3 is CASSPRGASYEQYF. CDR3 coding DNA: TGTGCCAGCTCACCCAGGGGTGCCTCCTACGAGCAGTACTTC.